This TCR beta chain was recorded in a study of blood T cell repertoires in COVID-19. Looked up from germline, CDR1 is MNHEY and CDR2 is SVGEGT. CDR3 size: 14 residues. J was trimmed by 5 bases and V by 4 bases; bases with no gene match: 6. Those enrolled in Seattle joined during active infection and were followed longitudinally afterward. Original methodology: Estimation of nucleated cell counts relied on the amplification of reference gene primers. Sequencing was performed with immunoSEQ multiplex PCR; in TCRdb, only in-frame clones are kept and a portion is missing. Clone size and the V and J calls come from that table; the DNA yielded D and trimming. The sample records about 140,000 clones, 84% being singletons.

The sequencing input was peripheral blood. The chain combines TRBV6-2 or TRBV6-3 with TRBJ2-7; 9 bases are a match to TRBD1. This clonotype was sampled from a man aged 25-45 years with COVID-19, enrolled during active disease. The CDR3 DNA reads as TGTGCCAGCAGTTGGCACAGGGGGCTCGACGAGCAGTACTTC. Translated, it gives CASSWHRGLDEQYF.